The 10 T cell receptor beta chains given below trace back to one sample, sequenced in a study of blood T cell repertoires in COVID-19. Measured with immunoSEQ multiplex PCR; TCRdb has only the in-frame clones, and not every one. The sample records more than 80,000 clones, around 84% being singletons. The sample was peripheral blood. These receptors were obtained from a man between 40 and 49 years old with acute or convalescent COVID-19.

The V and J genes are TRBV2 and TRBJ1-2, with D perhaps matching TRBD1 (6 bases). The V end lost 6 bases, the J end lost 4 bases, and 12 bases lay between the germline ends. This CDR3 spans 13 amino acids. Germline V gene sequence: CDR1 SNHLY, CDR2 FYNNEI. The CDR3: CASRFTGSYGYTF. CDR3 bases: TGTGCCAGCAGATTTACAGGGAGCTATGGCTACACCTTC.

The CDR3 here is CASSIPGQGMETQYF. In nucleotides, the CDR3 is TGTGCCAGCAGTATTCCGGGACAGGGAATGGAGACCCAGTACTTC. The chain is built from TRBV6-2 or TRBV6-3 and TRBJ2-5; 9 bases map to TRBD1. The CDR3 consists of 15 residues. The V segment lost 5 bases and the J segment 5 bases; nucleotides outside the gene matches: 9. Germline V gene sequence: CDR1 MNHEY, CDR2 SVGEGT.

The chain couples TRBV9 to TRBJ1-1; a possible D gene is TRBD1 (5 bases). Between the trimmed V and J ends, which lost 4 bases and 4 bases, there was a span of 14 bases. Germline V lookup: CDR1 SGDLS, CDR2 YYNGEE. The CDR3 contains 14 residues. The CDR3 coding sequence is TGTGCCAGCAGCATATCAGGGACTGTCACTGAAGCTTTCTTT. Its protein product is CASSISGTVTEAFF.

V is TRBV3-1 (or the pseudogene TRBV3-2) and J is TRBJ2-7; the D gene is possibly TRBD1 (7 bases). Germline V gene data show CDR1 as LGHDT and CDR2 as YNNKEL (reference sequence). This CDR3 contains 12 residues. Trimming shortened V by 6 bases and J by 5 bases, and 11 bases separated the two germline ends. CDR3 sequence: CASSTGEDEQYF. CDR3 in DNA: TGTGCCAGCAGTACAGGGGAGGACGAGCAGTACTTC.

This clone came up a few times. The V call is TRBV5-1, the J call TRBJ2-7; 9 positions match TRBD2. CDR1 is SGHRS and CDR2 is YFSETQ in the germline V gene. The trim removed 3 bases at V and 3 bases at J, leaving 7 bases unmatched. CDR3 length: 15 residues. CDR3 region: CASSSAGGSIYEQYF. The CDR3 DNA reads as TGCGCCAGCAGCTCCGCGGGAGGGAGTATCTACGAGCAGTACTTC.

The V gene is TRBV6-1, the J gene TRBJ1-1; D gene unclear. Looked up from germline, CDR1 is MNHNS and CDR2 is SASEGT. Trimming removed 3 bases at V and 0 bases at J, with 5 bases between. The CDR3 extends over 13 amino acids. The CDR3 loop reads CASSDDLNTEAFF. For the CDR3, the DNA is TGTGCCAGCAGTGACGACTTGAACACTGAAGCTTTCTTT.

This chain connects TRBV9 to TRBJ2-2; D might be TRBD1 (6 bases). The CDR3 is 16 amino acids. Germline CDR1 SGDLS, CDR2 YYNGEE. V dropped 3 bases and J dropped 5 bases, with 17 bases sitting between them. CDR3 in DNA: TGTGCCAGCAGCGCAGGGGTTGGGGAATGGACCGGGGAGCTGTTTTTT. As protein: CASSAGVGEWTGELFF.

The chain couples TRBV4-2 to TRBJ2-5; possible D gene TRBD2, 5 bases. V shed 4 bases and J shed 4 bases, with 10 bases lying between them. This CDR3 has 13 residues. CDR1 is LGHNA and CDR2 is YNFKEQ in the germline V gene. CDR3 protein: CASSRQRGETQYF. The CDR3 DNA reads TGTGCCAGCAGCCGTCAACGGGGAGAGACCCAGTACTTC.

The chain couples TRBV27 to TRBJ1-4; tentatively, D is TRBD1 (6 bases). The V gene's germline CDR1 is MNHEY and CDR2 SMNVEV (reference sequence). With 6 bases removed from V and 7 bases from J, the gap between germline ends came to 15 bases. The CDR3 has 14 residues. This CDR3 reads CASRLTGSGEKLFF. CDR3 DNA: TGTGCCAGCAGGCTAACAGGGTCCGGTGAAAAACTGTTTTTT.

The chain recombines TRBV29-1 with TRBJ2-7; perhaps TRBD1 as D (6 bases). Germline CDR1 reads SQVTM; CDR2 reads ANQGSEA. The CDR3 loop spans 13 amino acids. V lost 5 bases and J 3 bases, leaving 14 bases between the germline ends. The chain's CDR3 is CSVLGGTYYEQYF. In nucleotides, the CDR3 is TGCAGCGTTTTAGGGGGAACGTACTACGAGCAGTACTTC.